Below, 5 T cell receptor beta chains from the same sample are listed, as sequenced in a study of blood T cell repertoires in COVID-19. Data came from immunoSEQ multiplex PCR; TCRdb stores just in-frame clones and leaves some out. This sample has almost 200,000 clones, with 85% found just once. The specimen sequenced was peripheral blood. These receptors originate from a man in his sixties with COVID-19, enrolled during active disease.

DNA for the CDR3: TGTGCCAGCAGCGTAGATCAGGGGGAGCCCCAGCATTTT. Translating gives CASSVDQGEPQHF. V is TRBV9 and J is TRBJ1-5, with TRBD1 matching 7 bases. Germline CDR1 is SGDLS and CDR2 is YYNGEE. This CDR3 region has 13 residues. The ends lost 0 bases at V and 8 bases at J; junction bases unmatched: 2.

The rearrangement joins TRBV5-1 to TRBJ1-1; D might be TRBD1 (5 bases). Germline V gene data show CDR1 as SGHRS and CDR2 as YFSETQ. Trimming pared 3 bases from V and 0 bases from J, leaving 6 bases between. This CDR3 has 13 amino acids. CDR3 DNA sequence: TGCGCCAGCAGCTCACAGGTGAACACTGAAGCTTTCTTT. It codes for CASSSQVNTEAFF.

The chain links TRBV7-2 to TRBJ2-2; a weak D match, TRBD1 (5 bases). Looked up from germline, CDR1 is SGHTA and CDR2 is FQGNSA. The V gene lost 5 bases and the J gene lost 0 bases, with 13 bases spanning the gap. This CDR3 is built from 16 residues. CDR3 DNA sequence: TGTGCCAGCAGCCCCCGTCAGGGATCGAACACCGGGGAGCTGTTTTTT. Its translation is CASSPRQGSNTGELFF.

The rearrangement joins TRBV29-1 to TRBJ1-2, with 7 bases fitting TRBD1. Germline CDR1 SQVTM, CDR2 ANQGSEA. The CDR3 runs to 12 residues. Losses at the gene ends were 7 bases for V and 5 bases for J; bases not matched to a gene: 7. CDR3 nucleotides: TGCAGCGGTTCCGGGACAGAGTATGGCTACACCTTC. The encoded protein is CSGSGTEYGYTF.

The chain is built from TRBV10-3 and TRBJ1-3; a possible D gene is TRBD1 (6 bases). The V and J ends lost 8 bases and 0 bases respectively, with 14 bases between them. Germline loops: CDR1 ENHRY, CDR2 SYGVKD. The CDR3 sequence is 15 residues long. CDR3 in amino acids: CAIGRQASSGNTIYF. In DNA, the CDR3 is TGTGCCATCGGGAGACAGGCCTCCTCTGGAAACACCATATATTTT.